Following are 10 T cell receptor beta chains from one sample sequenced in a study of human T cells and chemical hapten exposure (dated by TCRdb to the early 2020s). The label giving this sample's time point can be read as: pre-sensitization, week 0. The treatment or condition label corresponds to: therapeutic diphenylcyclopropenone sensitization with weekly scalp DPC. Library preparation was by RACE. For sequencing, a NextSeq 500 was employed. TCRdb reworked the public reads: Q25 trimming with fastp, MiXCR clone assembly, productive beta chains retained. Records with the same CDR3 protein are collapsed into one entry carrying the most frequent genes and DNA. This sample is represented by 80,000 to 100,000 distinct CDR3 sequences; 9.5% to 14% of them were singletons. Jointly, the top ten make up 3.1% of the sample. This specimen consisted of whole blood, obtained in connection with sensitization to the hapten diphenylcyclopropenone (DPC). The receptor source for this set is a woman aged 55-69 years with alopecia areata. Some clones in this sample may be carry-over from other donors' samples.

This clonotype was observed a few times. The chain has TRBV9 and TRBJ2-1; 7 bases fit TRBD2. This CDR3 contains 14 residues. V lost 6 bases to trimming and J lost 10 bases; unmatched junction nucleotides: 13. Germline V gene data show CDR1 as SGDLS and CDR2 as YYNGEE. CDR3: CASTPGVAGEEQFF. The CDR3 nucleotides are TGTGCCAGCACCCCGGGGGTGGCGGGGGAAGAGCAGTTCTTC.

This clonotype appeared many times. The chain combines TRBV19 with TRBJ2-3, with D possibly TRBD2 on 6 matching bases. V was cut by 5 bases and J by 4 bases, with 13 bases left in between. This CDR3 region has 14 residues. Germline loops: CDR1 LNHDA, CDR2 SQIVND (reference sequence). The CDR3 sequence is CASSAGGLPDTQYF. CDR3 bases: TGTGCCAGTAGTGCCGGGGGACTTCCAGATACGCAGTATTTT.

This clonotype has ten or more counts. The chain has TRBV9 and TRBJ2-5; 7 positions match TRBD1. V shed 4 bases, J shed 2 bases, and the junction held 8 bases outside the gene matches. This CDR3 region has 15 residues. Germline lookup yields CDR1 SGDLS and CDR2 YYNGEE. CDR3 loop: CASSTGTAFQETQYF. CDR3 bases: TGTGCCAGCAGCACCGGGACAGCCTTTCAAGAGACCCAGTACTTC.

Many counts were recorded for this clonotype. The CDR3 DNA is TGTGCCTGGAGTGTTGGACGTGGCTACACCTTC. Its translation: CAWSVGRGYTF. The chain combines TRBV30 with TRBJ1-2, with no clear D. The CDR3 length is 11 residues. V was trimmed by 0 bases and J by 7 bases, leaving 6 bases between them. Germline CDR1 GTSNPN, CDR2 SVGIG (reference sequence).

This clonotype occurred a few times. The V gene is TRBV7-9, the J gene TRBJ1-1; 10 bases align to TRBD1. CDR1 is SEHNR and CDR2 is FQNEAQ in the germline V gene (reference sequence). The CDR3 contains 15 residues. J gave up 6 bases and V 1 base, and 5 bases lay outside the gene matches. DNA of the CDR3: TGTGCCAGCAGCTTAGGGGGACAGGGGATATCTGAAGCTTTCTTT. Its protein product is CASSLGGQGISEAFF.

In its sample, this clonotype was seen a few times. The chain has TRBV6-5 and TRBJ1-1; no clear D gene. V lost 6 bases and J lost 0, with 8 bases in between. CDR1 is MNHEY, CDR2 SVGAGI, per germline. The CDR3 runs 13 residues. The chain's CDR3 is CASRPLLNTEAFF. In nucleotides, the CDR3 is TGTGCCAGCAGGCCCCTTCTGAACACTGAAGCTTTCTTT.

This clonotype was observed a handful of times. The chain uses TRBV13 and TRBJ2-7; D call uncertain. The CDR3 length is 15 residues. The germline V gene has CDR1 PRHDT and CDR2 FYEKMQ (reference sequence). V lost 5 bases and J 3 bases, leaving 17 bases between the germline ends. Here the CDR3 reads CASSRETDGFYEQYF. The CDR3 nucleotides are TGTGCCAGCAGCCGAGAGACGGACGGATTCTACGAGCAGTACTTC. Variable domain in full (rest from reference TRBV13 and TRBJ2-7): AAGVIQSPRHLIKEKRETATLKCYPIPRHDTVYWYQQGPGQDPQFLISFYEKMQSDKGSIPDRFSAQQFSDYHSELNMSSLELGDSALYFCASSRETDGFYEQYFGPGTRLTVT.

This clonotype was seen many times. The chain joins TRBV7-9 to TRBJ2-3; tentatively, D is TRBD2 (6 bases). This CDR3 is built from 14 residues. V lost 3 bases and J 2 bases, leaving 9 bases between the germline ends. Germline V gene lookup returns CDR1 SEHNR and CDR2 FQNEAQ (reference sequence). The CDR3 nucleotides are TGTGCCAGCAGCTTGCCGGACTACACAGATACGCAGTATTTT. It yields the protein CASSLPDYTDTQYF.

This clonotype came up many times. The chain has TRBV5-1 and TRBJ2-3; TRBD2 matches 8 bases. Looked up from germline, CDR1 is SGHRS and CDR2 is YFSETQ. This CDR3 comprises 16 residues. V lost 1 base, J lost 1 base, and 5 bases stayed unmatched. As DNA, the CDR3 is TGCGCCAGCAGCTTGCCGAGACTAGCGCGCACAGATACGCAGTATTTT. Its protein product is CASSLPRLARTDTQYF.

The table lists this clonotype with many counts. The rearrangement uses TRBV7-3 and TRBJ1-1; TRBD1 aligns across 9 bases. CDR3 length: 15 amino acids. V lost 2 bases to trimming and J lost 1 base; unmatched junction nucleotides: 2. In germline, CDR1 is SGHTA, CDR2 FQGTGA. CDR3 in DNA: TGTGCCAGCAGCTTAGCGGGACAGGGGAACACTGAAGCTTTCTTT. It codes for CASSLAGQGNTEAFF.